This T cell receptor beta chain is drawn from a study of T-cell memory formation after mild COVID-19 (dated by TCRdb to the early 2020s). Regarding the research as a whole: TCR sequence clusters from the two donors were found to be largely donor specific. Longitudinal TCRalpha and TCRbeta repertoire sequencing tracked T-cell clones expanding and contracting after mild COVID-19 in two donors. The cohort was made up of two young adult volunteers, one female and one male, who were previously healthy. On the study overall, not on this receptor specifically: The study covered only a couple of mild cases, and larger cohorts including severe cases with pre-infection samples were considered necessary. Balanced CD4/CD8 phenotypes were observed for clones contracting from day 15 to 85, whereas a bias towards CD4+ was observed for a second wave of clones expanding from day 15 to 37. The second-wave clones that peaked on day 37 were not confirmed to be SARS-CoV-2 specific. Contracting CD4+ clones appeared mostly in the CM and EM memory subsets, whereas CD8+ clones were enriched in EMRA. The detection of some responding clones in pre-infection memory suggests that pre-existing cross-reactive memory T cells joined the SARS-CoV-2 response.

TCRdb shows the sequencer as Illumina NovaSeq 6000. TCRalpha and TCRbeta cDNA libraries were constructed by 5'RACE with constant-segment primers, with sample barcodes and unique molecular identifiers being introduced. RNA was extracted from every sample with Trizol reagent. The libraries were amplified in two PCR steps, and the second step added a second sample barcode and Illumina TruSeq adapters. The libraries were sequenced on an Illumina NovaSeq using 2 x 150 bp paired-end reads. As for the original processing: The reads were demultiplexed and collapsed into UMI-guided consensus sequences using migec v1.2.7. With mixcr v2.1.11, UMI consensuses were aligned to TRA and TRB V and J templates and assembled into clonotypes. Clonotypes were classified as expanded or contracted when called significant by both edgeR and NoisET, with noise models trained on biological replicates. For edgeR calls, a false discovery rate-adjusted p below 0.01 and a log2 fold-change threshold of 1 were applied. PCA with hierarchical clustering of max-normalized trajectories of the 1000 most abundant clonotypes was used as exploratory dynamics analysis. Separately sequenced CD4+ and CD8+ repertoires were used to assign a CD4 or CD8 phenotype to each responding clone. TCRdb ran its own pipeline on the public reads, namely fastp trimming at Q25 and MiXCR clone calling, and kept in-frame beta chains. Each CDR3 protein appears once, grouped with its most common genes and DNA. TCRdb, not the original authors, processed these V and J calls. This sample has a few hundred thousand distinct CDR3 sequences in its table, and more than 20% of those were observed once. The ten top clones hold approximately 13% of the sample.

Trimming accounts for 2 bases at V and 2 bases at J, while the number of junction bases matched to no gene is 5. CDR1 and CDR2 are read off the germline V gene as ENHRY and SYGVKD. The CDR3 goes from the cysteine to the phenylalanine over 17 residues. CDR3 DNA only is kept here, 51 bases in frame from base 1. Ficoll-Paque density gradient centrifugation was used to isolate PBMCs. Details on this clonotype: Its target antigen remains unknown. Within one base of it there is no much larger clone, and no base qualities were kept.

The rearrangement joined TRBV10-3 to TRBJ2-3; 12 nucleotides in the junction match TRBD2. The sequenced sample was PBMCs or a T cell subset sorted from them (not recorded which). The TCR was taken from an adult woman who had mild COVID-19 (a few samples of this study predate the infection). The sample titles of this study are shuffled in the database, so cell type and time point are left out; the donor was told from shared clones. The DNA sequence is TGTGCCATCAGTGAGCCTAGCGGGGGGGCCCTCACAGATACGCAGTATTTT. It codes for CAISEPSGGALTDTQYF.